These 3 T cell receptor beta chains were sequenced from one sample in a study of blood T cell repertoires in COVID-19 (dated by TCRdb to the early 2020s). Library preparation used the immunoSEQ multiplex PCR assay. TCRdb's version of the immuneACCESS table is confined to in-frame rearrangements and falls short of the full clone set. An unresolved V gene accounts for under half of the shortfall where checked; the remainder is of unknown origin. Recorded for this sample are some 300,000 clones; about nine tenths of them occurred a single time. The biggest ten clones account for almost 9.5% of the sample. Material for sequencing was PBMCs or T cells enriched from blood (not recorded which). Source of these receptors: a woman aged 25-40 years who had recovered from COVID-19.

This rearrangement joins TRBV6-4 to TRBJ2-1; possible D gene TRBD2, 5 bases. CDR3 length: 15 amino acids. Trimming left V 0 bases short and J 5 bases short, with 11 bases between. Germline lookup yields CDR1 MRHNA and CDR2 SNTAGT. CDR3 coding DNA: TGTGCCAGCAGTGACTCTCCGGAGGTCCACAATGAGCAGTTCTTC. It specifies CASSDSPEVHNEQFF.

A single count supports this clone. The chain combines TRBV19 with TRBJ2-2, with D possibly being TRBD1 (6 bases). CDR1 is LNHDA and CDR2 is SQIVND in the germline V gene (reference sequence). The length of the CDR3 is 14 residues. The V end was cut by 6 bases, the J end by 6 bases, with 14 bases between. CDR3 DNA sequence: TGTGCCAGTAGGGCTGTAACAGGGCCCGGGGAGCTGTTTTTT. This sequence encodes CASRAVTGPGELFF.

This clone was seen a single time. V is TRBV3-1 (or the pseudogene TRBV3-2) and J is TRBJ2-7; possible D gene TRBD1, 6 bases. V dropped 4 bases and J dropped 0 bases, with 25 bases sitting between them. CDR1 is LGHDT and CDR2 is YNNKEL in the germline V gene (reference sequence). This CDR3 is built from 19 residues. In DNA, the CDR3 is TGTGCCAGCAGCCTATCGCCGAAAAGGACAGCCACAAGCTCCTACGAGCAGTACTTC. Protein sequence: CASSLSPKRTATSSYEQYF.